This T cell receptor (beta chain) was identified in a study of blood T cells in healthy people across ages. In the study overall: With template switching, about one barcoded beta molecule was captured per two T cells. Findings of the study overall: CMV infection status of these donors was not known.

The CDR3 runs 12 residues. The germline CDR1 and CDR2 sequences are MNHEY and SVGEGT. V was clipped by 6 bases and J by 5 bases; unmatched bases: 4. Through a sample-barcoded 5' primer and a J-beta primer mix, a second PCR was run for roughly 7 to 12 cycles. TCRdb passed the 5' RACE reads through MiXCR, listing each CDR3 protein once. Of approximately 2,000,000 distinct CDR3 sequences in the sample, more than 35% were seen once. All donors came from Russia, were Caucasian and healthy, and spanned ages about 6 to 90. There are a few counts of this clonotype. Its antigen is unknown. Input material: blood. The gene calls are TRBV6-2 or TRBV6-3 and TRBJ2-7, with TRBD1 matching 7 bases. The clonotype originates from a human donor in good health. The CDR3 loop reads CASSDRVHEQYF. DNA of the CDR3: TGTGCCAGCAGCGACAGGGTCCACGAGCAGTACTTC.